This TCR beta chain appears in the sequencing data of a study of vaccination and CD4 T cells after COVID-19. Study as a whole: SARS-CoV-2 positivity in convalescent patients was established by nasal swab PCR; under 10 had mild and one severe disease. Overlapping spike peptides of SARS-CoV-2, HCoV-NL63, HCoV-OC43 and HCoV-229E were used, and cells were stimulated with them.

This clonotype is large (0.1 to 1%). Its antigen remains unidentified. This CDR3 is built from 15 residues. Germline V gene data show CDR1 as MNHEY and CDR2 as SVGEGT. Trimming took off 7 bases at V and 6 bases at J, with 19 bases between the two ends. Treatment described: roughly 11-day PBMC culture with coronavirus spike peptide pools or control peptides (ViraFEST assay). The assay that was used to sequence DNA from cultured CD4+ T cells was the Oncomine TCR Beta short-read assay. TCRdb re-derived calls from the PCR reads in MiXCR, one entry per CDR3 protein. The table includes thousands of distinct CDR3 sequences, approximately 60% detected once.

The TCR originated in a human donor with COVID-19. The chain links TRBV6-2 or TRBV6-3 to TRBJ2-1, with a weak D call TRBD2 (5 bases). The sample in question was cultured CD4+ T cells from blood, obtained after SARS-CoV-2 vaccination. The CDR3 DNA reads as TGTGCCAGCACCATCTACCCCAACGGACTCAATGAGCAGTTCTTC. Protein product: CASTIYPNGLNEQFF.